This TCR beta chain was identified during a study of cytomegalovirus exposure and HLA in healthy donors. The length of the CDR3 is 15 residues. The germline gives CDR1 SGHRS, CDR2 YFSETQ. V gave up 1 base and J gave up 3 bases, with 10 bases separating them. This PCR relied on a set of 60 Vbeta primers and 13 Jbeta primers. Authors' processing steps: Later work found 65 million to 100 million unique TCR beta chains, with 10 million to 14 million shared. Sequenced by immunoSEQ multiplex PCR; TCRdb stores in-frame clones only, minus some. The V and J calls and clone size come from that table; D and trimming were worked out from the DNA. The sample contains about 160,000 clones, 81% of which appear only once. In the case of this clone: Its specificity is not known.

Findings of the study overall: Several V segments, TRBV6-2 and TRBV6-3 among them, could not be told apart and were dropped.

The material sequenced was PBMCs. This clonotype originated in a woman aged 18 to 35 in good health and CMV-seronegative. The V call is TRBV5-1, the J call TRBJ2-2; D call uncertain. As DNA, the CDR3 is TGCGCCAGCAGCTTGAACTACCTGGACACCGGGGAGCTGTTTTTT. This gives the protein CASSLNYLDTGELFF.